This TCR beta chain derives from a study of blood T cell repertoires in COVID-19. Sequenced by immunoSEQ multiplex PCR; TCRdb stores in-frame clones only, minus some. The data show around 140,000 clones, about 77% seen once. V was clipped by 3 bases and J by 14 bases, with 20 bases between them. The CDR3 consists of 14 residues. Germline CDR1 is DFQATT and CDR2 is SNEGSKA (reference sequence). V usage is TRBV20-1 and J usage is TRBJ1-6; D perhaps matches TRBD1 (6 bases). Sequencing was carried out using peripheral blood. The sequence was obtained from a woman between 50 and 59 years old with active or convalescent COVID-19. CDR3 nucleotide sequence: TGCAGTGCTAGTGTTCCGGGACAATTCTTCGCCCTCCACTTT. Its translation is CSASVPGQFFALHF.